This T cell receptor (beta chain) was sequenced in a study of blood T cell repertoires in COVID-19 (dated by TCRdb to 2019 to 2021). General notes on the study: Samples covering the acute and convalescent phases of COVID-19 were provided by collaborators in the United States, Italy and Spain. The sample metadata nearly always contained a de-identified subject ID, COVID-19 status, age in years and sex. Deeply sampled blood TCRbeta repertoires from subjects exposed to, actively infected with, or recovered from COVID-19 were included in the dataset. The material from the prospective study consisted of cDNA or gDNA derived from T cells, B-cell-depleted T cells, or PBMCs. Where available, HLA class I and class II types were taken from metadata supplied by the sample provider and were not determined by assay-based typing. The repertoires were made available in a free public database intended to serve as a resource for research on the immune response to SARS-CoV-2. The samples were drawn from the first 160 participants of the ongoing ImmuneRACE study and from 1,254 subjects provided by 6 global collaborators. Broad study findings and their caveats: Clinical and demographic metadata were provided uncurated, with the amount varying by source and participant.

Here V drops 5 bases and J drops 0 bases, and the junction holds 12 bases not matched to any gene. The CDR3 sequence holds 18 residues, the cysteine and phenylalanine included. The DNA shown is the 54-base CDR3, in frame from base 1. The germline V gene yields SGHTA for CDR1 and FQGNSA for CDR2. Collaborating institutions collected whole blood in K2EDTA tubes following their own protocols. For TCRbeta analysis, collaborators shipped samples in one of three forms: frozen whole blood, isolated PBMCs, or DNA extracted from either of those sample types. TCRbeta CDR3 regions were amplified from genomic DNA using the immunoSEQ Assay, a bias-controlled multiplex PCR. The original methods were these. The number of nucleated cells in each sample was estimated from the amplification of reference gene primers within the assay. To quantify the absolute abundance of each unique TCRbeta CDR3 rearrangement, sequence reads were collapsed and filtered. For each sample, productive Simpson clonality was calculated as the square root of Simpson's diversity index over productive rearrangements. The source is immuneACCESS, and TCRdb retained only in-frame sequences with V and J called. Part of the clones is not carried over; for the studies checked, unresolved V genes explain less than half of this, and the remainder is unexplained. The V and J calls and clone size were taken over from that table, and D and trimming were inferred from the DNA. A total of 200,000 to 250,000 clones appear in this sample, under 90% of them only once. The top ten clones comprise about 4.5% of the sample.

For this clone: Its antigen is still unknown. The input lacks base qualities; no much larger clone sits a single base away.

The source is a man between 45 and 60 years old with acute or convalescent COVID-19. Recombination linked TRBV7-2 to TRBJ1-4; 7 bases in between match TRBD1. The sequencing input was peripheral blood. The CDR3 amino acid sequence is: CASSPRGDRRSTNEKLFF. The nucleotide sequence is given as TGTGCCAGCAGCCCAAGGGGGGACAGAAGGTCAACTAATGAAAAACTGTTTTTT.